The 2 T cell receptor beta chains in this list originate from one sample, sequenced in a study of regulatory T cells in long-lasting Graves disease. Arm-PCR of CDR3 regions and iRepertoire HTBI primers were the basis on which TCR beta libraries were built. MiXCR, run by TCRdb on the multiplex PCR reads, gives a single entry per CDR3 protein. The table shows roughly 520,000 distinct CDR3 sequences, with around 11% occurring only once. Time point noted: newly diagnosed GD, antithyroid drugs for less than 3 months. After RNA was extracted from PBMCs, the TCR library was made from it. This sample was shared with a second study, whose subject was T cells in Graves' hyperthyroidism and ophthalmopathy.

The material was peripheral blood mononuclear cells (PBMCs), obtained at new diagnosis, from a patient treated with antithyroid drugs. Source of these receptors: a woman aged 25 to 39 with Graves disease.

This clonotype was counted between two and nine times. The V and J genes are TRBV7-3 and TRBJ1-5; D is unresolved. The CDR3 extends over 13 amino acids. V lost 2 bases to trimming and J lost 10 bases, with 12 bases between them. The V gene's germline CDR1 is SGHTA and CDR2 FQGTGA. The CDR3 protein is CASSLGSGGPQHF. For the CDR3, the DNA is TGTGCCAGCAGCTTAGGCTCAGGCGGTCCCCAGCATTTT.

This clonotype appeared many times. The chain recombines TRBV19 with TRBJ2-5, with D maybe TRBD2 (7 bases). The CDR3 is 13 residues long. Trimming removed 6 bases from V and 3 bases from J, with 11 bases in between. Germline CDR1 and CDR2: LNHDA and SQIVND (reference sequence). The CDR3 spells CASSKGGEETQYF. CDR3 bases: TGTGCCAGTAGCAAGGGGGGGGAAGAGACCCAGTACTTC.